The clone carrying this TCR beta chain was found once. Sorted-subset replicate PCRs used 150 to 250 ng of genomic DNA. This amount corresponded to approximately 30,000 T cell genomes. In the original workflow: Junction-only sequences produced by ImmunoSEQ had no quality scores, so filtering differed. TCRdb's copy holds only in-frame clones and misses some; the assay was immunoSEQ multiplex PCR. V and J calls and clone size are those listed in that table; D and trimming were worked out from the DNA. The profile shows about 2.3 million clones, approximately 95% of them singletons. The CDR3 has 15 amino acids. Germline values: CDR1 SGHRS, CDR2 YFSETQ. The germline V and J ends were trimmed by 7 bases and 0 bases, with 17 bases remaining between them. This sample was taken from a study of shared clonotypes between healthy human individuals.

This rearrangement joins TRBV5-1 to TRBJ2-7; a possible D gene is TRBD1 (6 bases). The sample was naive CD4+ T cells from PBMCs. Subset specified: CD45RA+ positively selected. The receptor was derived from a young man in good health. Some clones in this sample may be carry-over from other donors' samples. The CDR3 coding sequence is TGCGCCAGCTACCCCGGGACACCGCACTCCTACGAGCAGTACTTC. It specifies CASYPGTPHSYEQYF.